This entry lists 19 T cell receptor beta chains sequenced from one sample in a study of T-cell reconstitution after alpha-beta-depleted transplantation in children. Preparation of the TCRbeta library was carried out with unique molecular identifiers. TCRdb re-called the PCR reads with MiXCR, one entry per CDR3 protein. Of 500,000 to 750,000 distinct CDR3 sequences listed, 27% were seen once; the top ten hold under 45%. Source: PBMCs, taken before TCRalphabeta/CD19-depleted stem cell transplant. These TCRs come from a boy under two years old with Wiskott-Aldrich syndrome, due to receive a stem cell transplant.

Note on this clonotype: At one end the junction does not follow the germline gene, possibly because of a read error. The CDR3 DNA sequence: TGTGCCACGAGCAGCGGGCAGGGAGGCTACACCTTC. Translating gives CATSSGQGGYTF. V and J are TRBV15 and TRBJ1-2, with D perhaps TRBD1 (5 bases). This CDR3 has 12 amino acids. CDR1 is LNHNV, CDR2 YYDKDF, per germline (reference sequence).

This clonotype was observed a handful of times. The CDR3 loop is CASSDPWTGLYEQYF. The CDR3 DNA is TGTGCCAGCAGCGACCCTTGGACAGGGCTCTACGAGCAGTACTTC. The V call is TRBV21-1, the J call TRBJ2-7. TRBV21-1 is a pseudogene. CDR3 length equals 15 residues.

This clonotype was picked up a small number of times. This rearrangement joins TRBV14 to TRBJ2-7; TRBD2 matches at 12 bases. The CDR3 runs to 15 residues. The germline V gene encodes CDR1 SGHDN and CDR2 FVKESK. Trimming removed 2 bases from V and 6 bases from J; junction bases left unmatched: 5. The CDR3 here is CASSQLAGGPSEQYF. Here the CDR3 DNA reads TGTGCCAGCAGCCAACTAGCGGGAGGGCCCTCCGAGCAGTACTTC.

The gene calls are TRBV15 and TRBJ2-1, with D possibly matching TRBD2 (5 bases). V shed 8 bases and J shed 0 bases, with 14 bases lying between them. The CDR3 totals 15 residues. CDR1 and CDR2 from the germline V gene are LNHNV and YYDKDF (reference sequence). CDR3 sequence reads: CATQRSGYSYNEQFF. The CDR3 DNA reads as TGTGCCACCCAGCGGAGCGGCTACTCCTACAATGAGCAGTTCTTC.

V is TRBV27 and J is TRBJ1-2; the D is unclear. Trimming shortened V by 8 bases and J by 4 bases, and 11 bases separated the two germline ends. The CDR3 contains 12 residues. Per the germline V gene, CDR1 is MNHEY and CDR2 is SMNVEV (reference sequence). This CDR3 reads CASRTPSYGYTF. The CDR3 region has the DNA TGTGCCAGCCGAACACCTTCCTATGGCTACACCTTC.

The chain carries TRBV27 and TRBJ2-7, with D hard to call. The CDR3 length is 12 residues. The V gene lost 7 bases and the J gene lost 0 bases, with 7 bases spanning the gap. CDR1 and CDR2 (germline): MNHEY, SMNVEV (reference sequence). The DNA for the CDR3 is TGTGCCAGCACCGGGCCCTCCTACGAGCAGTACTTC. It encodes CASTGPSYEQYF.

V and J are TRBV7-9 and TRBJ2-7; 7 bases are a match to TRBD2. The J segment lost 3 bases and the V segment lost 0 bases, leaving 5 bases of the junction unmatched. There are 15 residues in the CDR3. Germline V gene sequence: CDR1 SEHNR, CDR2 FQNEAQ (reference sequence). Written as DNA, the CDR3 is TGTGCCAGCAGCTTAGCTGGGCGGGAGCTCTACGAGCAGTACTTC. The encoded protein is CASSLAGRELYEQYF. The full variable domain, its missing parts supplied by reference TRBV7-9 and TRBJ2-7, is DTGVSQNPRHKITKRGQNVTFRCDPISEHNRLYWYRQTLGQGPEFLTYFQNEAQLEKSRLLSDRFSAERPKGSFSTLEIQRTEQGDSAMYLCASSLAGRELYEQYFGPGTRLTVT.

This clonotype was observed a few times. This sequence joins TRBV27 and TRBJ2-7; 8 bases align to TRBD1. Trimming at V came to 5 bases and at J to 0 bases, leaving 6 bases not matched to a gene. The CDR3 sequence is 15 residues long. Germline V gene lookup returns CDR1 MNHEY and CDR2 SMNVEV (reference sequence). CDR3 sequence: CASSPRTGPSYEQYF. The CDR3 DNA reads TGTGCCAGCAGTCCCCGGACAGGGCCCTCCTACGAGCAGTACTTC.

The rearrangement links TRBV5-6 to TRBJ2-1, with 8 positions matching TRBD2. The CDR3 extends over 16 amino acids. Germline assignment: CDR1 SGHDT and CDR2 YYEEEE. The J segment lost 7 bases and the V segment lost 4 bases, leaving 13 bases of the junction unmatched. The CDR3 DNA is TGTGCCAGCAGCAACGATCTGAGCGGGAGTTGGAATGAGCAGTTCTTC. Protein: CASSNDLSGSWNEQFF. The whole variable domain, remainder taken from reference TRBV5-6 and TRBJ2-1, is DAGVTQSPTHLIKTRGQQVTLRCSPKSGHDTVSWYQQALGQGPQFIFQYYEEEERQRGNFPDRFSGHQFPNYSSELNVNALLLGDSALYLCASSNDLSGSWNEQFFGPGTRLTVL.

This clonotype was found a few times. The V gene is TRBV29-1, the J gene TRBJ1-1, with D maybe TRBD1 (6 bases). V lost 3 bases to trimming and J lost 5 bases, with 16 bases between them. The V gene's germline CDR1 is SQVTM and CDR2 ANQGSEA. The CDR3 loop spans 14 amino acids. For the CDR3, the DNA is TGCAGCGTTGATAGTATCGTCAGGGGAACTGAAGCTTTCTTT. Translation gives CSVDSIVRGTEAFF.

This clonotype was observed at least ten times. The chain carries TRBV5-1 and TRBJ2-1; 9 bases line up with TRBD2. V gave up 1 base and J gave up 7 bases; unmatched junction bases: 6. CDR1 and CDR2 from the germline V gene are SGHRS and YFSETQ. This CDR3 region has 15 residues. DNA of the CDR3: TGCGCCAGCAGCTTGTTTAGCGGGAGCGTAAATGAGCAGTTCTTC. This encodes CASSLFSGSVNEQFF.

The chain uses TRBV20-1 and TRBJ2-1, with TRBD2 identical over 7 bases. Germline loops: CDR1 DFQATT, CDR2 SNEGSKA (reference sequence). The length of the CDR3 is 17 residues. Unmatched junction bases numbered 13, after V lost 3 bases and J lost 2 bases. CDR3 sequence (DNA): TGCAGTGCTAGTGGCCTAGCGGCCTTATTACCCTACAATGAGCAGTTCTTC. This gives the protein CSASGLAALLPYNEQFF.

This clonotype showed up just a few times. The chain combines TRBV27 with TRBJ2-3; D is possibly TRBD2 (5 bases). V lost 6 bases to trimming and J lost 0 bases, with 13 bases between them. The CDR3 is 15 residues long. CDR1 and CDR2 from the germline V gene are MNHEY and SMNVEV (reference sequence). The CDR3 is CASSLKRPSTDTQYF. CDR3 DNA: TGTGCCAGCAGCCTAAAGCGGCCTAGCACAGATACGCAGTATTTT.

CDR3 loop: CASAGVGANVLTF. DNA of the CDR3: TGTGCCAGCGCGGGGGTTGGGGCCAACGTCCTGACTTTC. The chain uses TRBV3-1 and TRBJ2-6, with TRBD2 identical over 7 bases. Germline V CDR1 and CDR2: LGHDT, YNNKEL (reference sequence). V lost 8 bases to trimming and J lost 3 bases; unmatched junction nucleotides: 1. The CDR3 extends over 13 amino acids.

In its sample, this clonotype was seen a few times. This chain uses TRBV12-3 or TRBV12-4 with TRBJ2-5, with a tentative D call TRBD1 (6 bases). The V and J ends lost 3 bases and 3 bases respectively, with 8 bases between them. The CDR3 spans 13 residues. In DNA, the CDR3 is TGTGCCAGCAGTTTTTACAGGGAAGAGACCCAGTACTTC. Amino acids: CASSFYREETQYF.

The V and J genes are TRBV12-3 or TRBV12-4 and TRBJ1-4; no firm D call. The length of the CDR3 is 14 residues. Trimming left V 6 bases short and J 10 bases short, with 18 bases between. CDR3 DNA sequence: TGTGCCAGCAGGCCCTCGGGAGGGAGCGGAAAACTGTTTTTT. Amino acid sequence: CASRPSGGSGKLFF.

V usage is TRBV28 and J usage is TRBJ1-3; D perhaps matches TRBD1 (6 bases). CDR3 size: 15 residues. Trimming took off 5 bases at V and 3 bases at J, with 14 bases between the two ends. CDR1 and CDR2 from the germline V gene are MDHEN and SYDVKM. The DNA for the CDR3 is TGTGCCAGCAGTACCCCGGGGGCCGGTGGAAACACCATATATTTT. Its translation is CASSTPGAGGNTIYF. The full variable domain, its missing parts supplied by reference TRBV28 and TRBJ1-3, is DVKVTQSSRYLVKRTGEKVFLECVQDMDHENMFWYRQDPGLGLRLIYFSYDVKMKEKGDIPEGYSVSREKKERFSLILESASTNQTSMYLCASSTPGAGGNTIYFGEGSWLTVV.

The sample holds a few counts of this clonotype. This chain links TRBV5-1 with TRBJ2-6; maybe TRBD2 (5 bases). From germline, CDR1 is SGHRS and CDR2 YFSETQ. This CDR3 contains 17 residues. The germline V and J ends were trimmed by 2 bases and 0 bases, with 12 bases remaining between them. CDR3 loop: CASSFLADSSGANVLTF. The CDR3 region has the DNA TGCGCCAGCAGCTTCCTAGCCGATAGCTCTGGGGCCAACGTCCTGACTTTC.

This clonotype was detected a few times. The rearrangement links TRBV3-1 to TRBJ2-5; TRBD2 is a possible D gene (6 bases). The CDR3 has 11 amino acids. Trimming removed 1 base from V and 11 bases from J, with 8 bases in between. Germline CDR1 is LGHDT and CDR2 is YNNKEL (reference sequence). The CDR3 nucleotides read TGTGCCAGCAGCCAAGTCGGGAGTCAGTACTTC. Its protein is CASSQVGSQYF.